This TCR beta chain was found in a study of response to subunit inactivated influenza vaccine. The study's findings and limits: The authors suggested that every seasonal influenza vaccination recruits few new T cells.

The sample holds a few counts of this clonotype. Its specificity is unknown. The CDR3 covers 14 residues. Looked up from germline, CDR1 is DFQATT and CDR2 is SNEGSKA (reference sequence). Trimming stripped 0 bases from V and 7 bases from J, with 15 bases between. TCRdb ran MiXCR on the RT-PCR reads and lists one entry per CDR3 protein. The sample consists of hundreds of thousands of distinct CDR3 sequences, 10% to 11% of them appearing once. The source was PBMCs from blood, collected about 40 days after vaccination. The J gene is TRBJ2-5, the V gene TRBV20-1, with D tentatively TRBD2 (6 bases). The receptor comes from a man in his fifties who received an inactivated influenza vaccine. CDR3 in DNA: TGCAGTGCTAGAGACGATACCTTGGGGGGGACCCAGTACTTC. It specifies CSARDDTLGGTQYF.